The present entry profiles one T cell receptor (beta chain) with its context. The data are from a study of shared clonotypes between healthy human individuals. Study-wide background: Three CD4 naive, three CD4 memory, two CD8 naive and one CD8 memory plate were used per donor.

Data came from immunoSEQ multiplex PCR; TCRdb stores just in-frame clones and leaves some out. The sample records under 2.5 million clones, around 93% being singletons. Sequencing input: naive CD4+ T cells from PBMCs. As for subset: CD45RA+ positively selected. The clonotype was recovered from a man in his late teens or twenties in good health. Some clones in this sample may be carry-over from other donors' samples.

CDR3 sequence reads: CASSTLQRVNYEQYF. In DNA form, the CDR3 reads TGTGCCAGCAGTACCCTACAGAGGGTTAACTACGAGCAGTACTTC. The V call is TRBV27, the J call TRBJ2-7, with D possibly TRBD2 on 5 matching bases. The CDR3 totals 15 residues. V was shortened by 5 bases and J by 3 bases, with 17 bases between the two germline ends. In germline, CDR1 is MNHEY, CDR2 SMNVEV (reference sequence).